The clone carrying this T cell receptor (beta chain) appeared a single time. The data were obtained in a study of blood T cell repertoires in COVID-19. Across the study: Samples came from the United States, Italy and Spain, spanning acute and convalescent COVID-19.

Participants were aged about 18 to 89 years from 24 US areas. Cohorts were determined from participant-reported clinical history. Recovered Cohort 3 donors showed two negative PCRs, clearance, or symptom resolution. The V end was cut by 4 bases, the J end by 5 bases, with 18 bases between. The CDR3 loop spans 15 amino acids. The germline V gene has CDR1 SGHRS and CDR2 YFSETQ. Some clones are missing from TCRdb's copy, which holds only in-frame ones; the method was immunoSEQ multiplex PCR. The table shows roughly 520,000 clones, with around nine tenths occurring only once. The sequence was obtained from a woman aged 40-49 years who had recovered from COVID-19. The sample consisted of PBMCs or T cells enriched from blood (not recorded which). The rearrangement joins TRBV5-1 to TRBJ1-1; D is undetermined. The CDR3, as DNA: TGCGCCAGCAGCCCTAACCTTGTGGTAGAAACTGAAGCTTTCTTT. Its protein is CASSPNLVVETEAFF.